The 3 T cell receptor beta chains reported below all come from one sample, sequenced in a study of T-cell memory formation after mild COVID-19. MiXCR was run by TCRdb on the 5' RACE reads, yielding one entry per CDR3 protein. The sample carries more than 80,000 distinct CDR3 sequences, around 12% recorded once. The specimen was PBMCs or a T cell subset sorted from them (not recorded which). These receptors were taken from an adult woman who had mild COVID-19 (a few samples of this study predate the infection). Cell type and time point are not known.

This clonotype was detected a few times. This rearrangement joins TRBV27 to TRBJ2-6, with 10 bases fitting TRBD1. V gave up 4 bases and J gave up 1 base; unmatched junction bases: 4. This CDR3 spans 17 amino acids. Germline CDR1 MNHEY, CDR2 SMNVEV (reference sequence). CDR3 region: CASSSGTGVSGANVLTF. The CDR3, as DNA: TGTGCCAGCAGTTCTGGGACAGGGGTTTCTGGGGCCAACGTCCTGACTTTC.

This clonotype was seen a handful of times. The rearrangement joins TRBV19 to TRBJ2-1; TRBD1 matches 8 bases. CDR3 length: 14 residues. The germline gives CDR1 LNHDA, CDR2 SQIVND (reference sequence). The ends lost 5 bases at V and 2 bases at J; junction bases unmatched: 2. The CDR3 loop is CASSRQGPYNEQFF. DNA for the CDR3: TGTGCCAGTAGTCGACAGGGGCCCTACAATGAGCAGTTCTTC.

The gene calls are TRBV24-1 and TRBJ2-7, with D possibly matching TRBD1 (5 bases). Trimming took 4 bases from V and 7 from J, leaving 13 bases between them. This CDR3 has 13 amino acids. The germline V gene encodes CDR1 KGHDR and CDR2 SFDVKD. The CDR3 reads CATSDLGATEQYF. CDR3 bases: TGTGCCACCAGTGACCTAGGGGCGACAGAGCAGTACTTC.